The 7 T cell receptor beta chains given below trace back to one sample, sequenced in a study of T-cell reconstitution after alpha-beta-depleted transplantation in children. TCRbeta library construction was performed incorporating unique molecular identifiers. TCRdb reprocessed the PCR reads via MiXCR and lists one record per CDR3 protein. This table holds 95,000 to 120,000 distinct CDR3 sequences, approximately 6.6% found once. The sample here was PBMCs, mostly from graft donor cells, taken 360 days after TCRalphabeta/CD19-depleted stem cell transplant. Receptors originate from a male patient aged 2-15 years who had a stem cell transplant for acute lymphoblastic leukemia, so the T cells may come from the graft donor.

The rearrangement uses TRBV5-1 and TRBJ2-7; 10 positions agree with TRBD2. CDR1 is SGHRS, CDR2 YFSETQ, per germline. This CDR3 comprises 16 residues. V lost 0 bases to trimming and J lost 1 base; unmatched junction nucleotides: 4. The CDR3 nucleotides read TGCGCCAGCAGCTTGGCCAAACTAGCGGGGTCCTACGAGCAGTACTTC. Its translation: CASSLAKLAGSYEQYF.

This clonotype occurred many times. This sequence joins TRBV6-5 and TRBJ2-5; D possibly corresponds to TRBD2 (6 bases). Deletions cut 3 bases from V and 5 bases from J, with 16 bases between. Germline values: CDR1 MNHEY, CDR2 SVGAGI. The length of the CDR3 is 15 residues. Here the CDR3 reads CASSYRRRGGETQYF. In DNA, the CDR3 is TGTGCCAGCAGTTATCGGAGGAGGGGCGGGGAGACCCAGTACTTC.

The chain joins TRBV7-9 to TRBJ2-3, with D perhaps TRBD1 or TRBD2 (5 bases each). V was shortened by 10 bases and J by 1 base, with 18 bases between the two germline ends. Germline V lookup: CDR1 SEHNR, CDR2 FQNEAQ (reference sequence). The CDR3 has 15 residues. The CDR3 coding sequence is TGTGCCACGTTCCCGAGGGGCCCGGGCACAGATACGCAGTATTTT. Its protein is CATFPRGPGTDTQYF.

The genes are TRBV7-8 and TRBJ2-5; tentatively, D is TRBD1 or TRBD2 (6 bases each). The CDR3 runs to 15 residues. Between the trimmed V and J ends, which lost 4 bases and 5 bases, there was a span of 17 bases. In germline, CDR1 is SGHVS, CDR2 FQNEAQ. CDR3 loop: CASSWGALGGETQYF. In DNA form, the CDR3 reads TGTGCCAGCAGCTGGGGGGCCTTAGGGGGTGAGACCCAGTACTTC.

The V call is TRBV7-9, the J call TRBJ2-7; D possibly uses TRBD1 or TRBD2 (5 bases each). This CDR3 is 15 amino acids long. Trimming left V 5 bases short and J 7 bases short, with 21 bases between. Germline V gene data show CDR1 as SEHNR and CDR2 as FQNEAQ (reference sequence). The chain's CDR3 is CASSTSGTAYSEQYF. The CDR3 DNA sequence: TGTGCCAGCAGCACTTCCGGGACGGCCTATTCAGAGCAGTACTTC.

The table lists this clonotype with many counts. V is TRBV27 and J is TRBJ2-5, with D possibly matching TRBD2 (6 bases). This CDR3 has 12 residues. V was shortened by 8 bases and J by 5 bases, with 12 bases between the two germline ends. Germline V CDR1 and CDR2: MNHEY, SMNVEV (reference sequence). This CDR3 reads CASGGVTETQYF. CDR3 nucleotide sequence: TGTGCCAGCGGCGGGGTAACGGAGACCCAGTACTTC.

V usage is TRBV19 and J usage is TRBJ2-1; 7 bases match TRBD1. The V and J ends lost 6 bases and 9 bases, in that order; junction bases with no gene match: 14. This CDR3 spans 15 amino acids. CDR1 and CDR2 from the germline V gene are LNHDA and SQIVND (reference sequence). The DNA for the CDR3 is TGTGCCAGTAGCCGAATACCTAAGGGGGCGGCTGAGCAGTTCTTC. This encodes CASSRIPKGAAEQFF.